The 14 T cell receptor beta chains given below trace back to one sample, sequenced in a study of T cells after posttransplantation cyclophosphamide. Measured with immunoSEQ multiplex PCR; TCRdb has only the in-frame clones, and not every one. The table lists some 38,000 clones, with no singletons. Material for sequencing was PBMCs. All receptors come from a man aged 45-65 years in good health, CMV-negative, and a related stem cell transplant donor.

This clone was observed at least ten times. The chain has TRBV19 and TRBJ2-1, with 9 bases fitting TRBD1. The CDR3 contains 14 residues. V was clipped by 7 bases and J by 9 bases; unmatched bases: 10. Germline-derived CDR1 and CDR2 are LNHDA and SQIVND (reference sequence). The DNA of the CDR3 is TGTGCCAGTACCAGATTAACAGGGGGCGGTGAGCAGTTCTTC. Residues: CASTRLTGGGEQFF. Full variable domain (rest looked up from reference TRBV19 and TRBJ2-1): DGGITQSPKYLFRKEGQNVTLSCEQNLNHDAMYWYRQDPGQGLRLIYYSQIVNDFQKGDIAEGYSVSREKKESFPLTVTSAQKNPTAFYLCASTRLTGGGEQFFGPGTRLTVL.

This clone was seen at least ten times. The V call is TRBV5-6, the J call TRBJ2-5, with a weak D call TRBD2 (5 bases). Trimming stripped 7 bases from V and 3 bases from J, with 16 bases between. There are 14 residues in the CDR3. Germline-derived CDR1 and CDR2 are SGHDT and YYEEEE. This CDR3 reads CASGLGLTKETQYF. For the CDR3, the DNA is TGTGCCAGCGGCCTCGGACTGACTAAAGAGACCCAGTACTTC.

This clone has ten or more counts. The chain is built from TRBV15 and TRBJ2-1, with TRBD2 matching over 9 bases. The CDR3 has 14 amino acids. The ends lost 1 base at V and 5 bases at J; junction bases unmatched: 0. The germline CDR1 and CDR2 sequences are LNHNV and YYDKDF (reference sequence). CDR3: CATSRGLADNEQFF. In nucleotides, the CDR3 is TGTGCCACCAGCAGAGGACTAGCGGACAATGAGCAGTTCTTC.

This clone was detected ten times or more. The CDR3 coding sequence is TGTGCCAGCAGCCAAGAACGGTACACTGAAGCTTTCTTT. It specifies CASSQERYTEAFF. The rearrangement links TRBV14 to TRBJ1-1; D is ambiguous. V was cut by 0 bases and J by 3 bases, with 5 bases left in between. The CDR3 covers 13 residues. Looked up from germline, CDR1 is SGHDN and CDR2 is FVKESK.

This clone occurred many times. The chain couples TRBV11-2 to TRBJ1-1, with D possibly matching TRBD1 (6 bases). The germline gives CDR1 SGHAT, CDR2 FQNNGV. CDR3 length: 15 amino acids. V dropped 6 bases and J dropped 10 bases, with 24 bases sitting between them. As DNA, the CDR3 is TGTGCCAGCAGAAACTCGGGGGCGGGAGGAGTGGGAGCTTTCTTT. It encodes CASRNSGAGGVGAFF.

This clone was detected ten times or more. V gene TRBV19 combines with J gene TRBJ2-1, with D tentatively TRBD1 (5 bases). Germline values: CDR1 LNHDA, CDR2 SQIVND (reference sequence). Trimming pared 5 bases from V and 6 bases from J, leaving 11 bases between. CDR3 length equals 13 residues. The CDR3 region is CASSQTAFNEQFF. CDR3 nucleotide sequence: TGTGCCAGTAGTCAGACAGCTTTCAATGAGCAGTTCTTC.

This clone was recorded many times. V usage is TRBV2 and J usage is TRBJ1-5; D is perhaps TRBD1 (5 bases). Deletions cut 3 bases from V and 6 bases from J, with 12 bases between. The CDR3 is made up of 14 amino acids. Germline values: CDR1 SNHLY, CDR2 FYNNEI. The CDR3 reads CASSENQGSQPQHF. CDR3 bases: TGTGCCAGCAGTGAGAATCAGGGCAGTCAGCCCCAGCATTTT.

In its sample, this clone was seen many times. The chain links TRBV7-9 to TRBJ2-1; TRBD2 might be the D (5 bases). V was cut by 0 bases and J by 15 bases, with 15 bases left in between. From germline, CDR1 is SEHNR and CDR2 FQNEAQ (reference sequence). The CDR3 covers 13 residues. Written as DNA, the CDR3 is TGTGCCAGCAGCTTAGCCGGGAAGCGAGAGTGGTTCTTC. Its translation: CASSLAGKREWFF. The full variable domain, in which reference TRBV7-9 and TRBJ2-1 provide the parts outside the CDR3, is DTGVSQNPRHKITKRGQNVTFRCDPISEHNRLYWYRQTLGQGPEFLTYFQNEAQLEKSRLLSDRFSAERPKGSFSTLEIQRTEQGDSAMYLCASSLAGKREWFFGPGTRLTVL.

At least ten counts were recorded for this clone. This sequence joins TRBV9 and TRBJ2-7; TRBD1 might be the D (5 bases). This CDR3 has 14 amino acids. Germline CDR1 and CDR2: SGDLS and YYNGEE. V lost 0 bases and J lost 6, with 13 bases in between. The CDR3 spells CASSVASGHSEQYF. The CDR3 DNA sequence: TGTGCCAGCAGCGTAGCATCCGGACACTCCGAGCAGTACTTC.

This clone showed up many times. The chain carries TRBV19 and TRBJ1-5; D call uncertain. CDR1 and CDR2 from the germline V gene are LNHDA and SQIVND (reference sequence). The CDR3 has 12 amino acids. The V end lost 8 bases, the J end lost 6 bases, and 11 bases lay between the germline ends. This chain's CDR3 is CASHDLVQPQHF. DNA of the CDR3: TGTGCCAGTCATGATTTAGTTCAGCCCCAGCATTTT.

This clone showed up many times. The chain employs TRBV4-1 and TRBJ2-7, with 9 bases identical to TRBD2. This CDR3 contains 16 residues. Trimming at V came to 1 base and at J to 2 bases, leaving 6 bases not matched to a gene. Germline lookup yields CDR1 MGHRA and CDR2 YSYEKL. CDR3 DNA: TGCGCCAGCAGCCAAGGACGGCCTAGCGGGGCCTACGAGCAGTACTTC. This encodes CASSQGRPSGAYEQYF.

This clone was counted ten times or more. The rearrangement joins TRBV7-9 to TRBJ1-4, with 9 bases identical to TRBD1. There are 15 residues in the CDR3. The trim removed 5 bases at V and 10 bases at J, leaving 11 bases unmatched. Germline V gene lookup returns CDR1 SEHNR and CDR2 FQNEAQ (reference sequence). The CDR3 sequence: CASSLRDREEGKLFF. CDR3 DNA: TGTGCCAGCAGCCTTCGGGACAGGGAGGAAGGAAAACTGTTTTTT.

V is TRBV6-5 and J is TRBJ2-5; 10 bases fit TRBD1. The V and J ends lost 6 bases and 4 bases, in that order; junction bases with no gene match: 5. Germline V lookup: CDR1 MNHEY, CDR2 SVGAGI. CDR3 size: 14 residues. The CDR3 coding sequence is TGTGCCAGCAGCCGACAGGGGGCGCGAGAGACCCAGTACTTC. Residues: CASSRQGARETQYF.

The CDR3 DNA reads as TGCGCCAGCAGCTTGGCCGGGAGTAGCGGGAGAACAGATACGCAGTATTTT. Encoded protein: CASSLAGSSGRTDTQYF. The V gene is TRBV5-1, the J gene TRBJ2-3, with 9 positions matching TRBD2. This CDR3 is built from 17 residues. Germline CDR1 and CDR2: SGHRS and YFSETQ. Trimming cost V 0 bases and J 3 bases; bases outside gene matches: 8.